These 31 T cell receptor beta chains were all obtained from the same sample, sequenced in a study of cytomegalovirus exposure and HLA in healthy donors. The table came from immunoSEQ multiplex PCR; TCRdb's copy has only in-frame clones and leaves some out. The data show under 150,000 clones, with around 86% seen just once and approximately 10% held by the top ten. Input material: PBMCs. The receptors originated from a man aged 18 to 29 in good health and CMV-seropositive.

The rearrangement links TRBV6-5 to TRBJ2-2, with TRBD2 as a possible D gene (5 bases). Trimming took 1 base from V and 4 from J, leaving 13 bases between them. The germline V gene encodes CDR1 MNHEY and CDR2 SVGAGI. The CDR3 runs to 16 residues. CDR3 region: CASSYYSGRVTGELFF. The CDR3 DNA reads TGTGCCAGCAGTTACTATTCGGGAAGAGTCACCGGGGAGCTGTTTTTT.

The rearrangement joins TRBV19 to TRBJ2-3; no firm D call. Germline assignment: CDR1 LNHDA and CDR2 SQIVND (reference sequence). Trimming pared 1 base from V and 3 bases from J, leaving 8 bases between. The length of the CDR3 is 14 residues. The CDR3 here is CASSIVPRTDTQYF. CDR3 coding DNA: TGTGCCAGTAGTATAGTTCCCCGTACAGATACGCAGTATTTT. The variable domain in full, with the rest retrieved from reference TRBV19 and TRBJ2-3, is DGGITQSPKYLFRKEGQNVTLSCEQNLNHDAMYWYRQDPGQGLRLIYYSQIVNDFQKGDIAEGYSVSREKKESFPLTVTSAQKNPTAFYLCASSIVPRTDTQYFGPGTRLTVL.

V and J are TRBV5-1 and TRBJ1-1; 7 bases are shared with TRBD1. The CDR3 runs to 13 residues. The junction had 3 bases not matched to a gene; V was cut back by 2 bases and J by 5 bases. CDR1 is SGHRS, CDR2 YFSETQ, per germline. CDR3 region: CASSFRQGTEAFF. For the CDR3, the DNA is TGCGCCAGCAGCTTTAGACAGGGAACTGAAGCTTTCTTT.

The chain recombines TRBV2 with TRBJ2-7; D is uncertain. With 7 bases removed from V and 4 bases from J, the gap between germline ends came to 23 bases. The CDR3 runs 16 residues. From germline, CDR1 is SNHLY and CDR2 FYNNEI. The CDR3 reads CASIPKGDSTTYEQYF. The CDR3 nucleotides are TGTGCCAGCATCCCCAAAGGCGACTCCACCACTTACGAGCAGTACTTC.

This clone has only one observation. V gene TRBV6-1 combines with J gene TRBJ2-7, with 7 bases lining up with TRBD1. The CDR3 totals 14 residues. V was pared by 2 bases and J by 2 bases, with 3 bases of the junction left unmatched. The germline CDR1 and CDR2 sequences are MNHNS and SASEGT. CDR3: CASSEWQGAYEQYF. The CDR3 nucleotides are TGTGCCAGCAGTGAATGGCAGGGGGCCTACGAGCAGTACTTC.

The CDR3 DNA sequence: TGTGCCAGCAGCTTAGAGACAGGGTTTCGCACAGATACGCAGTATTTT. The encoded protein is CASSLETGFRTDTQYF. The rearrangement uses TRBV7-6 and TRBJ2-3; 7 bases fit TRBD1. Looked up from germline, CDR1 is SGHVS and CDR2 is FNYEAQ. V lost 1 base, J lost 1 base, and 5 bases stayed unmatched. This CDR3 spans 16 amino acids.

This chain uses TRBV2 with TRBJ2-1; 7 bases align to TRBD2. Germline CDR1 and CDR2: SNHLY and FYNNEI. V shed 7 bases and J 5 bases; nucleotides not matched to a gene: 17. This CDR3 spans 17 amino acids. This CDR3 reads CASMESWEGQRDNEQFF. CDR3 bases: TGTGCCAGCATGGAATCATGGGAGGGCCAAAGGGACAATGAGCAGTTCTTC.

The J gene is TRBJ1-5, the V gene TRBV27; 11 bases fit TRBD1. Germline V CDR1 and CDR2: MNHEY, SMNVEV (reference sequence). Losses at the gene ends were 0 bases for V and 1 base for J; bases not matched to a gene: 8. This CDR3 is 19 amino acids long. CDR3 nucleotides: TGTGCCAGCAGTTTATCGCCCGGACAGGGGGCAGGAAGCAATCAGCCCCAGCATTTT. Encoded protein: CASSLSPGQGAGSNQPQHF.

The genes are TRBV27 and TRBJ1-2; a weak D match, TRBD1 (6 bases). This CDR3 has 15 residues. Germline V lookup: CDR1 MNHEY, CDR2 SMNVEV (reference sequence). V was clipped by 6 bases and J by 3 bases, with 17 bases between them. This chain's CDR3 is CASRETGRTDYGYTF. CDR3 bases: TGTGCCAGCAGAGAGACAGGACGTACTGACTATGGCTACACCTTC.

The gene calls are TRBV6-1 and TRBJ1-2, with 7 nucleotides matching TRBD1. Germline V lookup: CDR1 MNHNS, CDR2 SASEGT. The CDR3 sequence is 15 residues long. Trimming took 3 bases from V and 5 from J; bases not matched to a gene: 9. CDR3 DNA sequence: TGTGCCAGCAGTGAGTTGGGACAGAGCTTATATGGCTACACCTTC. The encoded protein is CASSELGQSLYGYTF.

The rearrangement links TRBV7-9 to TRBJ2-5; 7 bases agree with TRBD2. CDR1 is SEHNR, CDR2 FQNEAQ, per germline (reference sequence). J was trimmed by 3 bases and V by 5 bases; bases with no gene match: 6. This CDR3 comprises 14 residues. CDR3 nucleotide sequence: TGTGCCAGCAGCATACGGACTAGTGAAGAGACCCAGTACTTC. Residues: CASSIRTSEETQYF.

The gene calls are TRBV19 and TRBJ2-7, with D possibly matching TRBD1 (6 bases). With 1 base removed from V and 5 bases from J, the gap between germline ends came to 18 bases. The CDR3 totals 16 residues. The V gene's germline CDR1 is LNHDA and CDR2 SQIVND (reference sequence). CDR3 nucleotide sequence: TGTGCCAGTAGTATAGTACCCCTCCAGGGGCCCGACGAGCAGTACTTC. The encoded protein is CASSIVPLQGPDEQYF.

The table lists this clone with a count of one. In DNA, the CDR3 is TGTGCCAGCAGCTTAGTGACAGGGTATCAGCCCCAGCATTTT. As protein: CASSLVTGYQPQHF. This rearrangement joins TRBV7-8 to TRBJ1-5, with TRBD1 matching over 7 bases. Per germline, CDR1 SGHVS and CDR2 FQNEAQ. CDR3 length: 14 amino acids. With 1 base clipped from V and 5 bases from J, the junction kept 2 bases outside the gene matches.

This clone appeared once. The J gene is TRBJ2-3, the V gene TRBV15, with 16 bases lining up with TRBD2. This CDR3 region has 18 residues. Germline assignment: CDR1 LNHNV and CDR2 YYDKDF (reference sequence). The trim removed 4 bases at V and 6 bases at J, leaving 10 bases unmatched. The CDR3 coding sequence is TGTGCCACCAGCATCGCCGGGACTAGCGGGAGGGCATATGATACGCAGTATTTT. Amino acid sequence: CATSIAGTSGRAYDTQYF.

This chain links TRBV29-1 with TRBJ2-7; the D is unclear. CDR3 length: 12 residues. With 4 bases removed from V and 0 bases from J, the gap between germline ends came to 7 bases. Germline V lookup: CDR1 SQVTM, CDR2 ANQGSEA. CDR3 DNA: TGCAGCGTTGCGAGGAGCTCCTACGAGCAGTACTTC. As protein: CSVARSSYEQYF.

The gene calls are TRBV9 and TRBJ1-1; unclear D gene. Germline CDR1 SGDLS, CDR2 YYNGEE. The CDR3 spans 14 residues. Trimming shortened V by 4 bases and J by 11 bases, and 21 bases separated the two germline ends. CDR3 in amino acids: CASSLSVLGGVAFF. The CDR3 DNA reads TGTGCCAGCAGCCTCTCCGTTTTGGGCGGGGTGGCTTTCTTT. Full variable domain (remainder filled in from reference TRBV9 and TRBJ1-1): DSGVTQTPKHLITATGQRVTLRCSPRSGDLSVYWYQQSLDQGLQFLIQYYNGEERAKGNILERFSAQQFPDLHSELNLSSLELGDSALYFCASSLSVLGGVAFFGQGTRLTVV.

This clone was found once. The chain is built from TRBV5-1 and TRBJ2-1; 9 bases line up with TRBD2. Germline V gene data show CDR1 as SGHRS and CDR2 as YFSETQ. With 7 bases clipped from V and 7 bases from J, the junction kept 9 bases outside the gene matches. This CDR3 is built from 14 residues. Here the CDR3 DNA reads TGCGCCAGCTATAGCGGGGGCCGGGTAAATGAGCAGTTCTTC. Its protein product is CASYSGGRVNEQFF.

The DNA for the CDR3 is TGTGCCAGCAGCTCTAGCGGGAGTTGGGCCTACGAGCAGTACTTC. Translated, it gives CASSSSGSWAYEQYF. The V call is TRBV11-2, the J call TRBJ2-7, with 10 bases identical to TRBD2. Germline V gives CDR1 SGHAT, CDR2 FQNNGV. This CDR3 comprises 15 residues. Germline trimming cut 4 bases from V and 2 bases from J; bases unmatched to any gene: 5. The variable domain in full, completed from reference TRBV11-2 and TRBJ2-7, reads EAGVAQSPRYKIIEKRQSVAFWCNPISGHATLYWYQQILGQGPKLLIQFQNNGVVDDSQLPKDRFSAERLKGVDSTLKIQPAKLEDSAVYLCASSSSGSWAYEQYFGPGTRLTVT.

This clone appeared a few times. The CDR3 DNA reads as TGTGCCAGCAGTTTACAGTCGTATGGCTACACCTTC. Protein product: CASSLQSYGYTF. The rearrangement links TRBV28 to TRBJ1-2; D is unresolved. CDR3 length equals 12 residues. The germline V and J ends were trimmed by 2 bases and 5 bases, with 6 bases remaining between them. Per the germline V gene, CDR1 is MDHEN and CDR2 is SYDVKM.

This clone was counted between two and nine times. Other nucleotide sequences from this sample produce the same CDR3. The chain carries TRBV19 and TRBJ2-7; maybe TRBD1 (7 bases). The CDR3 totals 14 residues. Germline V gene lookup returns CDR1 LNHDA and CDR2 SQIVND (reference sequence). V gave up 5 bases and J gave up 2 bases, with 13 bases separating them. The CDR3 here is CASSPGGGPYEQYF. CDR3 nucleotides: TGTGCCAGTAGTCCTGGAGGGGGCCCCTACGAGCAGTACTTC.

In nucleotides, the CDR3 is TGTGCCAGCAGCTTAGTTTGGCTAGCGGGGTCCTCCGAGAACGAGCAGTACTTC. Amino acid sequence: CASSLVWLAGSSENEQYF. The J gene is TRBJ2-7, the V gene TRBV7-7; 9 nucleotides match TRBD2. The germline CDR1 and CDR2 sequences are SSHAT and FNYEAQ (reference sequence). With V trimmed by 1 base and J by 5 bases, 15 bases remained unmatched. This CDR3 has 18 residues.

The genes are TRBV5-1 and TRBJ2-1, with 11 nucleotides matching TRBD2. Per germline, CDR1 SGHRS and CDR2 YFSETQ. The junction had 2 bases not matched to a gene; V was cut back by 3 bases and J by 3 bases. The CDR3 totals 15 residues. The CDR3 DNA sequence: TGCGCCAGCAGCTGGGGACTAGCGGTCTACAATGAGCAGTTCTTC. Residues: CASSWGLAVYNEQFF.

The chain has TRBV15 and TRBJ2-2; possibly TRBD2 for D (7 bases). The CDR3 consists of 13 residues. V lost 3 bases and J lost 7, with 9 bases in between. From germline, CDR1 is LNHNV and CDR2 YYDKDF (reference sequence). DNA of the CDR3: TGTGCCACCAGCAGTAGGGGGGGCGGGGAGCTGTTTTTT. Amino acid sequence: CATSSRGGGELFF.

This clone showed up just once. The V and J genes are TRBV14 and TRBJ2-7; TRBD2 agrees at 9 bases. V lost 3 bases to trimming and J lost 7 bases; unmatched junction nucleotides: 10. The CDR3 sequence is 15 residues long. The germline gives CDR1 SGHDN, CDR2 FVKESK. The CDR3 coding sequence is TGTGCCAGCAGCCACCGACTAGCGGAACTGGGGGAGCAGTACTTC. It specifies CASSHRLAELGEQYF.

V gene TRBV9 combines with J gene TRBJ2-7, with 10 bases identical to TRBD1. The CDR3 runs to 15 residues. Germline CDR1 SGDLS, CDR2 YYNGEE. Germline trimming cut 4 bases from V and 0 bases from J; bases unmatched to any gene: 4. For the CDR3, the DNA is TGTGCCAGCAGCCCCGGGACAGGGGCCTCCTACGAGCAGTACTTC. The encoded protein is CASSPGTGASYEQYF. The entire variable domain, with the rest obtained from reference TRBV9 and TRBJ2-7, is as follows: DSGVTQTPKHLITATGQRVTLRCSPRSGDLSVYWYQQSLDQGLQFLIQYYNGEERAKGNILERFSAQQFPDLHSELNLSSLELGDSALYFCASSPGTGASYEQYFGPGTRLTVT.

The count of this clone is one. This CDR3 is CASSLEGTGFSETQYF. DNA of the CDR3: TGCGCCAGCAGCTTGGAGGGGACAGGGTTCTCAGAGACCCAGTACTTC. The chain combines TRBV5-1 with TRBJ2-5, with 9 bases lining up with TRBD1. V lost 0 bases to trimming and J lost 4 bases; unmatched junction nucleotides: 7. CDR3 length: 16 residues. Germline CDR1 is SGHRS and CDR2 is YFSETQ.

The genes are TRBV9 and TRBJ2-1; 14 positions match TRBD2. Trimming removed 4 bases from V and 0 bases from J; junction bases left unmatched: 6. CDR3 length: 18 residues. Germline CDR1 SGDLS, CDR2 YYNGEE. CDR3 sequence reads: CASSSGLAGGRSYNEQFF. CDR3 nucleotide sequence: TGTGCCAGCAGCTCCGGACTAGCGGGAGGTCGCTCCTACAATGAGCAGTTCTTC.

This clone was seen once. This chain joins TRBV30 and TRBJ1-4; 11 positions agree with TRBD1. The ends lost 4 bases at V and 7 bases at J; junction bases unmatched: 5. Germline values: CDR1 GTSNPN, CDR2 SVGIG (reference sequence). There are 14 residues in the CDR3. CDR3 sequence (DNA): TGTGCCTGGAATGAGGGGACAGGGGGTGAAAAACTGTTTTTT. Amino acids: CAWNEGTGGEKLFF.

The genes are TRBV29-1 and TRBJ2-4; D is uncertain. The CDR3 has 13 residues. Germline CDR1 SQVTM, CDR2 ANQGSEA. V was pared by 5 bases and J by 1 base, with 9 bases between. Here the CDR3 DNA reads TGCAGCGTTCAGGATGTGGCCAAAAACATTCAGTACTTC. Its translation: CSVQDVAKNIQYF.

This chain connects TRBV5-1 to TRBJ2-3; no definite D call. Trimming left V 1 base short and J 1 base short, with 10 bases between. Germline CDR1 and CDR2: SGHRS and YFSETQ. The CDR3 is 15 amino acids. The CDR3 DNA is TGCGCCAGCAGCTTGTTTGGAGAGGGCACAGATACGCAGTATTTT. This codes for CASSLFGEGTDTQYF. Looking up the rest from reference TRBV5-1 and TRBJ2-3 gives the full variable domain: KAGVTQTPRYLIKTRGQQVTLSCSPISGHRSVSWYQQTPGQGLQFLFEYFSETQRNKGNFPGRFSGRQFSNSRSEMNVSTLELGDSALYLCASSLFGEGTDTQYFGPGTRLTVL.

The CDR3 loop reads CASSRDRGGGYTF. The CDR3 nucleotides are TGTGCCAGCAGCCGGGACAGGGGCGGTGGCTACACCTTC. The chain employs TRBV5-4 and TRBJ1-2; 10 nucleotides agree with TRBD1. Germline CDR1 is SGHNT and CDR2 is YYREEE (reference sequence). The CDR3 loop spans 13 amino acids. Trimming took 4 bases from V and 7 from J; bases not matched to a gene: 4.